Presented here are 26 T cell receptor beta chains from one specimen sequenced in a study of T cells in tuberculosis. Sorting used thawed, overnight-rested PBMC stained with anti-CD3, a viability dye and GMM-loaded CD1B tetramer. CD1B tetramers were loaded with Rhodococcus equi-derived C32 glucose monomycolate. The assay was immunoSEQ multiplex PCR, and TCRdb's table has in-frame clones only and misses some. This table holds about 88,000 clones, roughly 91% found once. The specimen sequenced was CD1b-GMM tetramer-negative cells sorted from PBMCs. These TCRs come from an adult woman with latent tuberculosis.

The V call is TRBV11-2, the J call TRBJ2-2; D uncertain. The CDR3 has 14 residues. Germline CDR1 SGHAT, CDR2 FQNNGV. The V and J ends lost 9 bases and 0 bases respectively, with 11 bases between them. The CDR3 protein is CASTRITNTGELFF. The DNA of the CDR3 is TGTGCCAGTACCAGGATAACGAACACCGGGGAGCTGTTTTTT.

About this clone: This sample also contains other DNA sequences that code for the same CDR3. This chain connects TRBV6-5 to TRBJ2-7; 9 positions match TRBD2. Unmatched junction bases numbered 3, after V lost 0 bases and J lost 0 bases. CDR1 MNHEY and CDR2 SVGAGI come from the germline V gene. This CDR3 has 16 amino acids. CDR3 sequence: CASSYSSGGSSYEQYF. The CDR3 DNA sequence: TGTGCCAGCAGTTACTCGAGCGGGGGGTCCTCCTACGAGCAGTACTTC.

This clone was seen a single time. The CDR3 nucleotides read TGTGCCAGCAGCTTAGCAGGGGGCGGAGAGACCCAGTACTTC. This sequence encodes CASSLAGGGETQYF. The rearrangement joins TRBV7-9 to TRBJ2-5, with 7 bases that match TRBD1. CDR1 and CDR2 (germline): SEHNR, FQNEAQ (reference sequence). With 0 bases clipped from V and 4 bases from J, the junction kept 2 bases outside the gene matches. This CDR3 is built from 14 residues.

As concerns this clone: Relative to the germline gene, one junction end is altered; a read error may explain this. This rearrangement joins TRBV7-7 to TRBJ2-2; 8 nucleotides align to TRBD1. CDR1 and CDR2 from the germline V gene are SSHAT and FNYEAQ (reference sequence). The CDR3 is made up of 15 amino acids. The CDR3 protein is CASSNRQGIAGELFF. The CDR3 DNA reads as TGTGCTAGCAGCAATCGACAGGGGATCGCCGGGGAGCTGTTTTTT.

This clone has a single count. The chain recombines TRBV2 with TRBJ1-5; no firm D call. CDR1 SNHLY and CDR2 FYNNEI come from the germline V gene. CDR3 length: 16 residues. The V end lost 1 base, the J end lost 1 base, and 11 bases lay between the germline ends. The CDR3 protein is CASSEGGRRSNQPQHF. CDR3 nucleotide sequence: TGTGCCAGCAGTGAAGGAGGGAGGAGGAGCAATCAGCCCCAGCATTTT.

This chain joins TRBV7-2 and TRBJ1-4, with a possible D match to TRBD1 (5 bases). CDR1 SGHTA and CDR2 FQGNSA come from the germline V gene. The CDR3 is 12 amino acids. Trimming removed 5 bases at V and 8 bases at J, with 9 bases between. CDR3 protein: CASSPGGEKLFF. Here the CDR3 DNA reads TGTGCCAGCAGCCCCGGGGGAGAAAAACTGTTTTTT.

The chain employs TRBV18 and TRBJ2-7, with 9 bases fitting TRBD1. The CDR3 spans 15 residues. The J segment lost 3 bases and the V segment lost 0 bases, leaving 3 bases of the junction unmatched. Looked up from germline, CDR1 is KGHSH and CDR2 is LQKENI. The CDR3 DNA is TGTGCCAGCTCACCACCGGGACAGGGAGGCTACGAGCAGTACGTC. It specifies CASSPPGQGGYEQYV.

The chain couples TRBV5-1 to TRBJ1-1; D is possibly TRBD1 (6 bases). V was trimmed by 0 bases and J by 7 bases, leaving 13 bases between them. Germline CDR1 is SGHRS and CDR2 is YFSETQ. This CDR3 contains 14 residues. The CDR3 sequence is CASSLGGGAVEAFF. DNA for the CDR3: TGCGCCAGCAGCTTGGGCGGGGGCGCGGTTGAAGCTTTCTTT.

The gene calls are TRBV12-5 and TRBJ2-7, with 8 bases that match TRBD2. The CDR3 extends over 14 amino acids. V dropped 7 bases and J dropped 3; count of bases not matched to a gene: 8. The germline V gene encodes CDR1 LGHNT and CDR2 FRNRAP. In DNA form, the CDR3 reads TGTGCTAGTGCCAAAAACGCGGGGGGCTACGAGCAGTACTTC. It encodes CASAKNAGGYEQYF.

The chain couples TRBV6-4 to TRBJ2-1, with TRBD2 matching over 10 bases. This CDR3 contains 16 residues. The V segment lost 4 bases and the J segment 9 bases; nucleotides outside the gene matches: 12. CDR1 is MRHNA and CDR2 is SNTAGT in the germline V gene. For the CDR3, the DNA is TGTGCCAGCAGTGCCGCTAGCGGGGGCGGGTATAGTGAGCAGTTCTTC. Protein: CASSAASGGGYSEQFF.

CDR3 sequence reads: CASSLGGRNQPQHF. The CDR3 DNA follows: TGTGCCAGCAGCTTGGGAGGCCGCAATCAGCCCCAGCATTTT. The chain recombines TRBV5-6 with TRBJ1-5; D unresolved. Germline V gene sequence: CDR1 SGHDT, CDR2 YYEEEE. This CDR3 region has 14 residues. Between the trimmed V and J ends, which lost 0 bases and 2 bases, there was a span of 6 bases. The full variable domain, completed using reference TRBV5-6 and TRBJ1-5, is DAGVTQSPTHLIKTRGQQVTLRCSPKSGHDTVSWYQQALGQGPQFIFQYYEEEERQRGNFPDRFSGHQFPNYSSELNVNALLLGDSALYLCASSLGGRNQPQHFGDGTRLSIL.

The CDR3 is CASSPTGGYEQYV. The CDR3 coding sequence is TGTGCCAGCAGCCCAACAGGGGGCTACGAGCAGTACGTC. This chain uses TRBV5-6 with TRBJ2-7; 8 bases are shared with TRBD1. J lost 3 bases, V lost 4 bases, and 3 bases had no gene match. The CDR3 runs 13 residues. From germline, CDR1 is SGHDT and CDR2 YYEEEE.

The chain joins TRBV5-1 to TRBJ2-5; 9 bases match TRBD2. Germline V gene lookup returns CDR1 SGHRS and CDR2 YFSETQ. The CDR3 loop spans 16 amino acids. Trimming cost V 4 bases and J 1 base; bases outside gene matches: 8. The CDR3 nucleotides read TGCGCCAGCAGCCCCCGACTAGCGGAGTTCCAAGAGACCCAGTACTTC. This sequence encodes CASSPRLAEFQETQYF.

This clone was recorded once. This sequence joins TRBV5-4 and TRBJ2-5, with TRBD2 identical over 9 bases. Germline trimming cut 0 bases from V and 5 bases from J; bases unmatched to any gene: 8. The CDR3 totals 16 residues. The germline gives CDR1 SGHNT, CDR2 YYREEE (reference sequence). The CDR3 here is CASSLGQRGAAETQYF. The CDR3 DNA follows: TGTGCCAGCAGCTTGGGCCAGCGGGGGGCCGCGGAGACCCAGTACTTC. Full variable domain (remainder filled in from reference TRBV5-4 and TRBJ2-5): ETGVTQSPTHLIKTRGQQVTLRCSSQSGHNTVSWYQQALGQGPQFIFQYYREEENGRGNFPPRFSGLQFPNYSSELNVNALELDDSALYLCASSLGQRGAAETQYFGPGTRLLVL.

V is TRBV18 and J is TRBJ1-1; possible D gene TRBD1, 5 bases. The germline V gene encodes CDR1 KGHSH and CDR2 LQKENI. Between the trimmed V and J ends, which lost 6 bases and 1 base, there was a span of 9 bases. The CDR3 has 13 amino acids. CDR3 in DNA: TGTGCCAGCTCGAAAACAGGGAACACTGAAGCTTTCTTT. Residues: CASSKTGNTEAFF.

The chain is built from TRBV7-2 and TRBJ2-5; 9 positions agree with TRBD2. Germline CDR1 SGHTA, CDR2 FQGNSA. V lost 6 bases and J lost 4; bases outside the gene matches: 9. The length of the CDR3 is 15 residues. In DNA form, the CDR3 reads TGTGCCAGCAGATCATCCGGGACTAGCTTAGAGACCCAGTACTTC. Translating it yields CASRSSGTSLETQYF.

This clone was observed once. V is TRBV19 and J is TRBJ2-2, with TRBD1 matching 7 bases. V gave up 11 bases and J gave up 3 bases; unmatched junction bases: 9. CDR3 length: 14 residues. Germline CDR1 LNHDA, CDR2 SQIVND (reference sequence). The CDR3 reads CAGKQGRDTGELFF. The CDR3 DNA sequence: TGTGCCGGGAAACAGGGGCGAGACACCGGGGAGCTGTTTTTT.

DNA for the CDR3: TGTGCCAGCAGCCCAAGAGGGACCGGGGAGCTGTTTTTT. As protein: CASSPRGTGELFF. The chain couples TRBV14 to TRBJ2-2; D might be TRBD2 (5 bases). CDR3 length: 13 residues. Trimming stripped 4 bases from V and 5 bases from J, with 8 bases between. Germline CDR1 is SGHDN and CDR2 is FVKESK.

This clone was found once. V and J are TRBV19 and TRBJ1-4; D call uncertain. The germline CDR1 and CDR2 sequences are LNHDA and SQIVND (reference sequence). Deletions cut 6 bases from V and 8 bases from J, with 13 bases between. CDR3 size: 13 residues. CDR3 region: CASSEARGEKLFF. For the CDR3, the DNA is TGTGCCAGTAGCGAGGCCCGCGGGGAAAAACTGTTTTTT.

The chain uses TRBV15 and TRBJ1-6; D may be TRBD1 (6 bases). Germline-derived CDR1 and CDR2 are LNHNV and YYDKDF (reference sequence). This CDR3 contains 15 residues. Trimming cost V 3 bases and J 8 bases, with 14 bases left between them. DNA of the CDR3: TGTGCCACCAGCAGGATGGACAGCCCGCATTCACCCCTCCACTTT. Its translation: CATSRMDSPHSPLHF.

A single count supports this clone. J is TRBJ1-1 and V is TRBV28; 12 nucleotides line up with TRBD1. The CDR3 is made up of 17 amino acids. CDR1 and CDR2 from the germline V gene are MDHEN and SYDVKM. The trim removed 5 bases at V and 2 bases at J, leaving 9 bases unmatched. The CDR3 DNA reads TGTGCCAGCAGTAGCGTGGGGACAGGGGGCAAAAACACTGAAGCTTTCTTT. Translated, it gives CASSSVGTGGKNTEAFF.

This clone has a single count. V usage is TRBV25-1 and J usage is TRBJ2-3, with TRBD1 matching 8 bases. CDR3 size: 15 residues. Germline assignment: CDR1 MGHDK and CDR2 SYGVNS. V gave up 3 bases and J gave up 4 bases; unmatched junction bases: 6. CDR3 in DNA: TGTGCCAGCAGTGACACAAAGGGACAGGCAGATACGCAGTATTTT. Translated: CASSDTKGQADTQYF.

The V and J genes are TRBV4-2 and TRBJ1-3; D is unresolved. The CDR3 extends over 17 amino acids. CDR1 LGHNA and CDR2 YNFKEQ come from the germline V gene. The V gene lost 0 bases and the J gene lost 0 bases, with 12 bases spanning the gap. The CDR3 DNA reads TGTGCCAGCAGCCAAGATACGCGCCCTGGCTCTGGAAACACCATATATTTT. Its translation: CASSQDTRPGSGNTIYF.

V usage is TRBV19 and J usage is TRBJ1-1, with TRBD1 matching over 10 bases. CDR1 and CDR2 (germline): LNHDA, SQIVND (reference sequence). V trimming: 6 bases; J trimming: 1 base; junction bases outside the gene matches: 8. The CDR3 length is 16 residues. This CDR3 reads CASRLGQGFGNTEAFF. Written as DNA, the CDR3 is TGTGCCAGTAGATTGGGACAGGGGTTCGGGAACACTGAAGCTTTCTTT.

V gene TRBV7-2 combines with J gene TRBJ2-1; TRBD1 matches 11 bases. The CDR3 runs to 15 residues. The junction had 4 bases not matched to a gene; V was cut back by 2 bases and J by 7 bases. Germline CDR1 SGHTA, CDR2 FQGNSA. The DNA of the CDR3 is TGTGCCAGCAGCTTAATTGGGACAGGGGGGAATGAGCAGTTCTTC. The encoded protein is CASSLIGTGGNEQFF.

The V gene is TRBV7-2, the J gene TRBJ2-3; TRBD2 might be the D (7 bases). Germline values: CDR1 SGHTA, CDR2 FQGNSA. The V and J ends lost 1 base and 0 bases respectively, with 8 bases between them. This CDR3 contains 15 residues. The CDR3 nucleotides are TGTGCCAGCAGCTTAGAGGGGGGGAGCACAGATACGCAGTATTTT. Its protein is CASSLEGGSTDTQYF.